This TCR beta chain is drawn from a study of T cell responses to AZD1222 COVID-19 vaccine. Study-wide results and limits: Just a handful of people given AZD1222 tested seropositive at baseline. Spike was spanned by vaccine-associated CD4 TCRs, with dominance at 160-218 and 743-854. The sample set comprised mostly white British donors with more females, and clonal diversity was possibly underestimated.

As regards this clone: The antigen is undetermined.

This CDR3 is 13 amino acids long. V was trimmed by 7 bases and J by 3 bases, leaving 13 bases between them. Per the germline V gene, CDR1 is SGHDT and CDR2 is YYEEEE. Pooling covered second doses at about 4 or about 12 weeks. The assay was immunoSEQ multiplex PCR, and TCRdb's table has in-frame clones only and misses some. Here the sample spans more than 100,000 clones, more than 90% being singletons. Sequencing used peripheral blood, obtained 28 days after the second AZD1222 dose. The rearrangement uses TRBV5-6 and TRBJ1-1; a possible D gene is TRBD1 (5 bases). The receptor comes from an adult who received the AZD1222 COVID-19 vaccine. CDR3 sequence (DNA): TGTGCCAGCTGCCGAGGGGCTTACACTGAAGCTTTCTTT. Protein: CASCRGAYTEAFF.